Sequencing of this T cell receptor beta chain was carried out in a study of T cells in Graves' hyperthyroidism and ophthalmopathy. Whole-study results and caveats: Blood also contained most expanded thyroid clonotypes above 0.001.

CDR1 and CDR2 (germline): SGHKS, YYEKEE (reference sequence). Between the trimmed V and J ends, which lost 3 bases and 2 bases, there was a span of 12 bases. This CDR3 comprises 15 residues. Amplified TCR beta CDR3 regions derived from RNA transcripts. First-round RT-PCR with HTBI primers amplified the TCR CDR3 region. TCRdb re-called the multiplex PCR reads with MiXCR, one entry per CDR3 protein. Among some 490,000 distinct CDR3 sequences listed, 15% to 20% were seen once. This clonotype has only a few counts. Its target is unknown. Fresh peripheral blood, 7.5 to 10 ml of it, supplied the PBMCs. What was sequenced was blood. This chain joins TRBV5-5 and TRBJ1-5; a possible D gene is TRBD1 (5 bases). The sequence was collected from a woman in her thirties with Graves' ophthalmopathy. CDR3 loop: CASSSGVGRNQPQHF. The CDR3 nucleotides are TGTGCCAGCAGCTCGGGGGTCGGCCGCAATCAGCCCCAGCATTTT.